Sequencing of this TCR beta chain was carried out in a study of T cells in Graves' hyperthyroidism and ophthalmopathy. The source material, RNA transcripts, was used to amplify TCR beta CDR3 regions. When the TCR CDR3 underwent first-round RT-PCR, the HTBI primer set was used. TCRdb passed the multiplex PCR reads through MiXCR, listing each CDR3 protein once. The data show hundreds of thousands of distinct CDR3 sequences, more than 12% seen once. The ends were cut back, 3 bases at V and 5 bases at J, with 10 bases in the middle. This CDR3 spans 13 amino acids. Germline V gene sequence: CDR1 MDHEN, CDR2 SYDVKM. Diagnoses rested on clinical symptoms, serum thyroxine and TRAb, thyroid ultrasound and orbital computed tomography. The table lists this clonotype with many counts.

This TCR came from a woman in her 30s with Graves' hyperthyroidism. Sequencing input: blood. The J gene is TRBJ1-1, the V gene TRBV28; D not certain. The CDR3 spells CASSFHKSTEAFF. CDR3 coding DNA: TGTGCCAGCAGTTTCCATAAATCTACTGAAGCTTTCTTT.